The present T cell receptor beta chain was sequenced within a study of blood T cell repertoires in COVID-19. This CDR3 contains 14 residues. V gave up 0 bases and J gave up 7 bases, with 10 bases separating them. Germline V gene lookup returns CDR1 MNHEY and CDR2 SVGAGI. Sequenced by immunoSEQ multiplex PCR; TCRdb stores in-frame clones only, minus some. The data show 40,000 to 55,000 clones, less than 85% seen once. This TCR was recovered from a man aged 50 to 60 with active COVID-19. The rearrangement joins TRBV6-5 to TRBJ1-5; perhaps TRBD1 as D (5 bases). Material for sequencing was peripheral blood. The CDR3 DNA sequence: TGTGCCAGCAGTTACTCGTGGGGGGTCCAGCCCCAGCATTTT. Translated, it gives CASSYSWGVQPQHF.